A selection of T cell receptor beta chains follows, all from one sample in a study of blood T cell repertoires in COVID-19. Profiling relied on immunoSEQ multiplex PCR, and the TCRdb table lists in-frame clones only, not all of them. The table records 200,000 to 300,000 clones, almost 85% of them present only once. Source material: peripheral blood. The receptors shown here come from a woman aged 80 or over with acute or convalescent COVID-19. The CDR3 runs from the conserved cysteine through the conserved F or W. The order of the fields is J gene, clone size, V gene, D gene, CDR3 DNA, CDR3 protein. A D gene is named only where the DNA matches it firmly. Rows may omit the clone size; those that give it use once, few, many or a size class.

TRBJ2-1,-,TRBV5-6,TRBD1,TGTGCCAGCAGCTCATACAGGGGGCGCTGGGATGAGCAGTTCTTC,CASSSYRGRWDEQFF
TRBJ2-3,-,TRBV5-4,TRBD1,TGTGCCTCCACCGGGACAGCTAGCACAGATACGCAGTATTTT,CASTGTASTDTQYF
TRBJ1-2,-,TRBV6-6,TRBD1,TGTGCCAGCAGTTATGGACAGGGAAGAGACTATGGCTACACCTTC,CASSYGQGRDYGYTF
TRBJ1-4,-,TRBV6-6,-,TGTGCCAGCAGGGGGGGAGCTAATGAAAAACTGTTTTTT,CASRGGANEKLFF
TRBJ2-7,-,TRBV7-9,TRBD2,TGTGCCAGCAGCTTAGCGCGAGCGGGAGGGGGGAACGAGCAGTACTTC,CASSLARAGGGNEQYF
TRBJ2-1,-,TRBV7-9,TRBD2,TGTGCCAGCAGCGAGACTAGCGGGGGGGATTACAATGAGCAGTTCTTC,CASSETSGGDYNEQFF
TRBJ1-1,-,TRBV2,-,TGTGCCAGCAGAGAGCCCGGGGTGGGGAACACTGAAGCTTTCTTT,CASREPGVGNTEAFF
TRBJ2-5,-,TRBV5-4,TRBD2,TGTGCCAGCAGCACATCTAGCGGGGGGTTTCAAGAGACCCAGTACTTC,CASSTSSGGFQETQYF
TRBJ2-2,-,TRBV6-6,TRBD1,TGTGCCAGCAGTCCGGGGACAGGGAAGGTCGGGGAGCTGTTTTTT,CASSPGTGKVGELFF
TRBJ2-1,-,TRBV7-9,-,TGTGCCAGCAGCTTAGGAGAGTACTACAATGAGCAGTTCTTC,CASSLGEYYNEQFF
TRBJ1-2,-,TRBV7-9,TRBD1,TGTGCCAGCAGCTTAGGTCAGGGGGCTGGCTACACCTTC,CASSLGQGAGYTF
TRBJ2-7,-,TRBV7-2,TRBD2,TGTGCCAGCAGCCTTCAATCGGGACTAGCTTCCGAGCAGTACTTC,CASSLQSGLASEQYF
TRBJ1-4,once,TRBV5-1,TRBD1,TGCGCCAGCAGCTCTACAGGGGGCACAGTAGAAAAACTGTTTTTT,CASSSTGGTVEKLFF
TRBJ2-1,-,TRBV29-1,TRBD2,TGCAGCATGCGGACTAGCGTTGAGCAGTTCTTC,CSMRTSVEQFF
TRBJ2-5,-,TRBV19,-,TGTGCCAGTAGTGCCCGACGGACTCAAGAGACCCAGTACTTC,CASSARRTQETQYF
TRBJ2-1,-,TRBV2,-,TGTGCCATCTCAGGGCAGGGGAGCTCCTACAATGAGCAGTTCTTC,CAISGQGSSYNEQFF
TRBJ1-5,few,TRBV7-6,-,TGTGCCAGCAGCCCGACGGGGGGCGGCAATCAGCCCCAGCATTTT,CASSPTGGGNQPQHF
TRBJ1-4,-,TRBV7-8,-,TGTGCCAGCAGCTTAAGATCTCGGGTTAATGAAAAACTGTTTTTT,CASSLRSRVNEKLFF
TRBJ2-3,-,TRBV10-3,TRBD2,TGTGCCATCAGGCGGGGGGGCGGCACAGATACGCAGTATTTT,CAIRRGGGTDTQYF
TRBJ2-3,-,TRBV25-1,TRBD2,TGTGCCAGCAGTCATAGCGGGACCTCAGATACGCAGTATTTT,CASSHSGTSDTQYF
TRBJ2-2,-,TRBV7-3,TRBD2,TGTGCCAGCAGCTTAACGGGGGGACTAGCGGGAGTTACCGGGGAGCTGTTTTTT,CASSLTGGLAGVTGELFF
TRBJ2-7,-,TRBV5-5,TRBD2,TGTGCCAGCAGCCTGAGACACGAGGCCAGGCTGGGCGGGAGGATCTACGAGCAGTACTTC,CASSLRHEARLGGRIYEQYF
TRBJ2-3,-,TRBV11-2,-,TGTGCCAGCAGCTATAGACAGGTTCAGCTTAGCACAGATACGCAGTATTTT,CASSYRQVQLSTDTQYF
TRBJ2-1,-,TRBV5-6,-,TGTGCCAGCAGCTTCGCGGGACTCAACAATGAGCAGTTCTTC,CASSFAGLNNEQFF
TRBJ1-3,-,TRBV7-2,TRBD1,TGTGCCAGCAGCTCACAAAGACAGGGGGCTGGAAACACCATATATTTT,CASSSQRQGAGNTIYF
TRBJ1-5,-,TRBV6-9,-,TGTGCCAGCAGTTATAGACACCCACTTAGCAATCAGCCCCAGCATTTT,CASSYRHPLSNQPQHF
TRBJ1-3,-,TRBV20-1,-,TGCAGTGCTAGCGTGGCAAACACCATATATTTT,CSASVANTIYF
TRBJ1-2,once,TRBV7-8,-,TGTGCCAGCAGCTTAGAGGGAGACTATGGCTACACCTTC,CASSLEGDYGYTF
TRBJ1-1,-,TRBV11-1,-,TGTGCCAGCAGACATAGCAGGGCCCAGAACACTGAAGCTTTCTTT,CASRHSRAQNTEAFF
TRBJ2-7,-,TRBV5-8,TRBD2,TGTGCCAGCAGCTTTGGCGGGAGTTACGAGCAGTACTTC,CASSFGGSYEQYF
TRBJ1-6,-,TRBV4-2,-,TGTGCCAGCAGCCAAGCTCGGGACACAGATAATTCACCCCTCCACTTT,CASSQARDTDNSPLHF
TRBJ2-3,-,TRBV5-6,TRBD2,TGTGCCAGCAGCACAGGACTAGCGGGGGTATTGACAGATACGCAGTATTTT,CASSTGLAGVLTDTQYF
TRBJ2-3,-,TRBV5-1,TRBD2,TGCGCCAGCAGCTTCCCTAGCGGGAGTACCCTCACAGATACGCAGTATTTT,CASSFPSGSTLTDTQYF
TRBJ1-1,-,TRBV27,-,TGTGCCAGCAGTTTATCGCCGGGGATCACTGAAGCTTTCTTT,CASSLSPGITEAFF
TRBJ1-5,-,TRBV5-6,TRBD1,TGTGCCAGCAGCTTCGGACAGGCGGGCGAGCAGCCCCAGCATTTT,CASSFGQAGEQPQHF
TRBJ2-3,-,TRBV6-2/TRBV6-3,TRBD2,TGTGCCAGCAGTTACCGCCCGGTAACTAGCGGATTCACAGATACGCAGTATTTT,CASSYRPVTSGFTDTQYF
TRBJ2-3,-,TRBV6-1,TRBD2,TGTGCCAGCAGTGAAGGGCTAGCGGGGGGGCCGACAGATACGCAGTATTTT,CASSEGLAGGPTDTQYF